This TCR beta chain was obtained from a study of T cell responses to AZD1222 COVID-19 vaccine. Profiling relied on immunoSEQ multiplex PCR, and the TCRdb table lists in-frame clones only, not all of them. The table includes 100,000 to 150,000 clones, around nine tenths detected once. There are 15 residues in the CDR3. The V segment lost 4 bases and the J segment 9 bases; nucleotides outside the gene matches: 15. Per germline, CDR1 SGHNT and CDR2 YYREEE (reference sequence). The chain couples TRBV5-4 to TRBJ1-2, with TRBD1 matching over 7 bases. The clonotype comes from an adult in good health. The sequencing here drew on peripheral blood, taken on day 0 of AZD1222 vaccination. The CDR3 DNA sequence: TGTGCCAGCAGCCCCGACCCGACAGGGACTGAGAGCTACACCTTC. It yields the protein CASSPDPTGTESYTF.